The entry that follows covers one T cell receptor beta chain sequence. V lost 3 bases, J lost 5 bases, and 10 bases lay in between. This CDR3 has 13 residues. This specimen comes from a study of blood T cell repertoires in COVID-19. Study background: The United States, Italy and Spain supplied acute and convalescent COVID-19 samples. T cells, B-cell-depleted T cells, or PBMCs provided the cDNA or gDNA that served as material.

In the source study's methods: Quantification of nucleated cells was approximated via reference gene primer amplification. Repertoires were generated with immunoSEQ multiplex PCR, while TCRdb's copy carries only in-frame clones and drops some. D and trimming were read from the DNA, whereas the V and J calls and clone size are those reported in that table. This sample has 55,000 to 85,000 clones, with roughly 86% found just once. The clonotype comes from a woman aged 70 to 79 with acute or convalescent COVID-19. Sequenced: peripheral blood. The chain recombines TRBV12-3 or TRBV12-4 with TRBJ2-5; D may be TRBD2 (5 bases). CDR3 bases: TGTGCCAGCAGTTTGGGTGGGAGTGAGACCCAGTACTTC. Encoded protein: CASSLGGSETQYF.